The next 29 T cell receptor beta chains were all read from a single sample in a study of control samples from healthy donors and cancer patients. TCRdb keeps only in-frame clones here, not all; method: immunoSEQ multiplex PCR. The table lists fewer than 200,000 clones, about 93% of them singletons. Sequencing was done on a sample of blood. These receptors were taken from a man aged 18 to 30 in good health.

The chain is built from TRBV5-1 and TRBJ2-5; TRBD2 matches 8 bases. Trimming cost V 5 bases and J 9 bases; bases outside gene matches: 15. Germline assignment: CDR1 SGHRS and CDR2 YFSETQ. The CDR3 is 15 residues long. This CDR3 is CASRSAGGALGAQYF. CDR3 DNA sequence: TGCGCCAGCAGATCGGCGGGGGGCGCCCTGGGGGCCCAGTACTTC.

This chain uses TRBV19 with TRBJ1-5; D unclear. The CDR3 covers 14 residues. V gave up 0 bases and J gave up 1 base, with 4 bases separating them. Germline CDR1 is LNHDA and CDR2 is SQIVND (reference sequence). The CDR3 DNA reads TGTGCCAGTAGTATAGATCAGAGCAATCAGCCCCAGCATTTT. Encoded protein: CASSIDQSNQPQHF.

This chain uses TRBV10-2 with TRBJ1-6; D remains ambiguous. The CDR3 has 15 amino acids. Trimming took 7 bases from V and 4 from J, leaving 14 bases between them. Germline lookup yields CDR1 WSHSY and CDR2 SAAADI. The CDR3 region has the DNA TGCGCCAGCAAACCAACAGAGGAATATAATTCACCCCTCCACTTT. Amino acid sequence: CASKPTEEYNSPLHF.

The chain links TRBV6-1 to TRBJ1-5; no clear D gene. The CDR3 is 12 residues long. Germline V gives CDR1 MNHNS, CDR2 SASEGT. V gave up 1 base and J gave up 7 bases, with 5 bases separating them. The CDR3 DNA follows: TGTGCCAGCAGTGAAGTTCAGCAGCCCCAGCATTTT. Protein sequence: CASSEVQQPQHF.

The V call is TRBV6-5, the J call TRBJ1-1, with D perhaps matching TRBD1 (5 bases). Trimming took 2 bases from V and 10 from J, leaving 14 bases between them. CDR1 is MNHEY and CDR2 is SVGAGI in the germline V gene. The length of the CDR3 is 13 residues. CDR3 protein: CASSYGGGPGAFF. CDR3 bases: TGTGCCAGCAGTTACGGGGGTGGCCCGGGAGCTTTCTTT.

The J gene is TRBJ1-4, the V gene TRBV7-9, with 7 bases identical to TRBD1. V trimming: 7 bases; J trimming: 4 bases; junction bases outside the gene matches: 9. The CDR3 spans 15 residues. Germline-derived CDR1 and CDR2 are SEHNR and FQNEAQ (reference sequence). This CDR3 is CASISRDSDNEKLFF. CDR3 sequence (DNA): TGTGCCAGCATCAGCCGGGACAGCGATAATGAAAAACTGTTTTTT.

This chain uses TRBV5-4 with TRBJ1-1; D not certain. Germline V gene data show CDR1 as SGHNT and CDR2 as YYREEE (reference sequence). The CDR3 contains 12 residues. V gave up 0 bases and J gave up 4 bases, with 4 bases separating them. The CDR3 region has the DNA TGTGCCAGCAGCTTGGGCCTCACTGAAGCTTTCTTT. Translation: CASSLGLTEAFF.

This chain joins TRBV7-9 and TRBJ1-1; 7 nucleotides align to TRBD1. The CDR3 length is 12 residues. The V segment lost 7 bases and the J segment 3 bases; nucleotides outside the gene matches: 2. Germline V CDR1 and CDR2: SEHNR, FQNEAQ (reference sequence). The CDR3 here is CASTQGDTEAFF. CDR3 DNA: TGTGCCAGCACCCAGGGGGACACTGAAGCTTTCTTT.

V and J are TRBV7-9 and TRBJ2-2; unclear D gene. V lost 2 bases and J 7 bases, leaving 11 bases between the germline ends. This CDR3 is built from 14 residues. Germline CDR1 SEHNR, CDR2 FQNEAQ (reference sequence). The CDR3 region has the DNA TGTGCCAGCAGCTTAATGTATGCGTACGGGGAGCTGTTTTTT. It is translated as CASSLMYAYGELFF.

This rearrangement joins TRBV6-6 to TRBJ1-1; tentatively, D is TRBD1 (5 bases). CDR1 is MNHNY, CDR2 SVGAGI, per germline (reference sequence). V lost 0 bases and J 5 bases, leaving 16 bases between the germline ends. The length of the CDR3 is 16 residues. In DNA form, the CDR3 reads TGTGCCAGCAGTTACTCACCGGGGGGTTCGTCGACTGAAGCTTTCTTT. The encoded protein is CASSYSPGGSSTEAFF.

The chain is built from TRBV5-1 and TRBJ2-5; D perhaps matches TRBD2 (6 bases). V shed 1 base and J shed 1 base, with 8 bases lying between them. Per the germline V gene, CDR1 is SGHRS and CDR2 is YFSETQ. This CDR3 has 14 amino acids. For the CDR3, the DNA is TGCGCCAGCAGCTTGCAGGGACTCCAAGAGACCCAGTACTTC. As protein: CASSLQGLQETQYF.

The chain uses TRBV7-2 and TRBJ1-4; 7 bases line up with TRBD1. The CDR3 contains 15 residues. Per germline, CDR1 SGHTA and CDR2 FQGNSA. V was pared by 2 bases and J by 12 bases, with 12 bases of the junction left unmatched. The CDR3 sequence is CASSLKAASGGELFF. CDR3 coding DNA: TGTGCCAGCAGCTTAAAAGCCGCATCAGGGGGTGAACTGTTTTTT.

The chain carries TRBV5-6 and TRBJ2-6; a weak D match, TRBD2 (5 bases). V was cut by 4 bases and J by 0 bases, with 14 bases left in between. The germline CDR1 and CDR2 sequences are SGHDT and YYEEEE. The CDR3 covers 17 residues. The CDR3 nucleotides are TGTGCCAGCAGCGACGTCATGGAGGTCTCTGGGGCCAACGTCCTGACTTTC. Protein sequence: CASSDVMEVSGANVLTF. The full variable domain, rest sourced from reference TRBV5-6 and TRBJ2-6, is DAGVTQSPTHLIKTRGQQVTLRCSPKSGHDTVSWYQQALGQGPQFIFQYYEEEERQRGNFPDRFSGHQFPNYSSELNVNALLLGDSALYLCASSDVMEVSGANVLTFGAGSRLTVL.

This chain joins TRBV11-2 and TRBJ2-7, with 9 bases aligning to TRBD1. The CDR3 runs 15 residues. Germline V gene sequence: CDR1 SGHAT, CDR2 FQNNGV. J lost 3 bases, V lost 5 bases, and 8 bases had no gene match. CDR3: CASSPRQGGGYEQYF. Written as DNA, the CDR3 is TGTGCCAGCAGCCCTAGACAGGGGGGCGGCTACGAGCAGTACTTC.

This chain links TRBV7-8 with TRBJ1-1, with D maybe TRBD1 (5 bases). V was shortened by 1 base and J by 1 base, with 10 bases between the two germline ends. Germline assignment: CDR1 SGHVS and CDR2 FQNEAQ. CDR3 length equals 15 residues. The DNA of the CDR3 is TGTGCCAGCAGCTTAGATAGCAGGGCGAACACTGAAGCTTTCTTT. It translates to CASSLDSRANTEAFF.

The J gene is TRBJ1-1, the V gene TRBV6-5; 7 bases map to TRBD1. The CDR3 runs 13 residues. Germline trimming cut 5 bases from V and 1 base from J; bases unmatched to any gene: 1. Germline CDR1 reads MNHEY; CDR2 reads SVGAGI. In nucleotides, the CDR3 is TGTGCCAGCAGTACAGGGGCGAACACTGAAGCTTTCTTT. Its translation is CASSTGANTEAFF.

The chain has TRBV7-3 and TRBJ2-7; D gene uncertain. Germline CDR1 is SGHTA and CDR2 is FQGTGA. The CDR3 is 13 amino acids. V lost 0 bases and J 5 bases, leaving 8 bases between the germline ends. CDR3: CASSLTLTNEQYF. CDR3 nucleotides: TGTGCCAGCAGCTTAACACTGACAAACGAGCAGTACTTC.

The V call is TRBV12-3 or TRBV12-4, the J call TRBJ2-7, with D tentatively TRBD1 or TRBD2 (5 bases each). CDR3 length: 12 amino acids. The V end lost 3 bases, the J end lost 4 bases, and 7 bases lay between the germline ends. CDR3 nucleotide sequence: TGTGCCAGCAGTTTGAGGGGATACGAGCAGTACTTC. Amino acids: CASSLRGYEQYF.

V and J are TRBV18 and TRBJ1-2, with TRBD1 matching over 10 bases. In germline, CDR1 is KGHSH, CDR2 LQKENI. This CDR3 has 18 residues. With 1 base clipped from V and 2 bases from J, the junction kept 10 bases outside the gene matches. CDR3 DNA: TGTGCCAGCTCACCACGGCAGGGACAGGGGATTTTCAACTATGGCTACACCTTC. As protein: CASSPRQGQGIFNYGYTF.

This clone was counted once. This chain links TRBV5-6 with TRBJ2-5; TRBD1 might be the D (5 bases). The CDR3 loop spans 16 amino acids. Germline assignment: CDR1 SGHDT and CDR2 YYEEEE. V shed 5 bases and J shed 2 bases, with 19 bases lying between them. CDR3 nucleotide sequence: TGTGCCAGCAGTCTACCTCGACAGCGCACTCAAGAGACCCAGTACTTC. It translates to CASSLPRQRTQETQYF.

The CDR3 sequence is CASSPGRYNSPLHF. The CDR3 DNA reads as TGTGCCAGTAGCCCCGGGAGATATAATTCACCCCTCCACTTT. The chain joins TRBV19 to TRBJ1-6; D call uncertain. Deletions cut 6 bases from V and 4 bases from J, with 10 bases between. Germline values: CDR1 LNHDA, CDR2 SQIVND (reference sequence). This CDR3 has 14 residues. Full variable domain (outside the CDR3, taken from reference TRBV19 and TRBJ1-6): DGGITQSPKYLFRKEGQNVTLSCEQNLNHDAMYWYRQDPGQGLRLIYYSQIVNDFQKGDIAEGYSVSREKKESFPLTVTSAQKNPTAFYLCASSPGRYNSPLHFGNGTRLTVT.

The genes are TRBV9 and TRBJ2-1; D perhaps matches TRBD1 (6 bases). Trimming took 4 bases from V and 4 from J, leaving 21 bases between them. This CDR3 contains 17 residues. Germline values: CDR1 SGDLS, CDR2 YYNGEE. The CDR3 DNA is TGTGCCAGCAGCCCCCCCCCGGGGCAGGGGCAATACAATGAGCAGTTCTTC. Its translation is CASSPPPGQGQYNEQFF.

This clone has only a few counts. The rearrangement links TRBV12-3 or TRBV12-4 to TRBJ2-2; D remains unclear. V lost 10 bases to trimming and J lost 1 base, with 10 bases between them. This CDR3 has 13 amino acids. The CDR3 loop is CATSTLNTGELFF. CDR3 nucleotides: TGTGCCACCTCAACACTGAACACCGGGGAGCTGTTTTTT.

This chain uses TRBV29-1 with TRBJ1-2, with 9 bases aligning to TRBD1. CDR3 length: 14 amino acids. Trimming cost V 1 base and J 8 bases; bases outside gene matches: 8. The germline CDR1 and CDR2 sequences are SQVTM and ANQGSEA. The CDR3 region has the DNA TGCAGCGTTGAAGTACAGGGGGCAACTGGGGGCTACACCTTC. Translated, it gives CSVEVQGATGGYTF.

The chain couples TRBV7-9 to TRBJ1-1; D gene ambiguous. From germline, CDR1 is SEHNR and CDR2 FQNEAQ (reference sequence). Trimming pared 8 bases from V and 6 bases from J, leaving 10 bases between. The CDR3 runs to 11 residues. The CDR3 loop reads CASGPFPEAFF. The CDR3 bases are TGTGCCAGCGGCCCCTTTCCTGAAGCTTTCTTT.

This clone was picked up one time. This chain joins TRBV4-1 and TRBJ1-6; the match to TRBD1 covers 8 bases. Trimming took 5 bases from V and 7 from J; bases not matched to a gene: 7. The germline gives CDR1 MGHRA, CDR2 YSYEKL. The CDR3 extends over 15 amino acids. CDR3 amino acids: CASSEGTGQNSPLHF. The CDR3 DNA sequence: TGCGCCAGCAGCGAAGGGACAGGTCAAAATTCACCCCTCCACTTT.

The chain has TRBV18 and TRBJ1-2; no clear D gene. The CDR3 is 12 amino acids. Trimming removed 3 bases at V and 8 bases at J, with 10 bases between. Germline V gene data show CDR1 as KGHSH and CDR2 as LQKENI. The CDR3 nucleotides are TGTGCCAGCTCACCCGGGGTACGCGGCTACACCTTC. It codes for CASSPGVRGYTF.

V is TRBV3-1 (or the pseudogene TRBV3-2) and J is TRBJ1-3; possibly TRBD1 for D (6 bases). The V and J ends lost 4 bases and 4 bases respectively, with 17 bases between them. CDR1 is LGHDT and CDR2 is YNNKEL in the germline V gene (reference sequence). The CDR3 covers 16 residues. The CDR3 region is CASSLLDSSGGNTIYF. CDR3 nucleotide sequence: TGTGCCAGCAGCCTTCTGGACAGCTCGGGAGGAAACACCATATATTTT.

This sequence joins TRBV27 and TRBJ2-3; 8 bases align to TRBD1. Germline-derived CDR1 and CDR2 are MNHEY and SMNVEV (reference sequence). Trimming at V came to 4 bases and at J to 1 base, leaving 10 bases not matched to a gene. The CDR3 is 17 amino acids. Written as DNA, the CDR3 is TGTGCCAGCAGTTCTCGGACAGGGCGTGCTGGCACAGATACGCAGTATTTT. It translates to CASSSRTGRAGTDTQYF.